The clone carrying this T cell receptor (beta chain) was recorded once. Its antigen is still unknown. This entry belongs to a study of T cell responses to AZD1222 COVID-19 vaccine. General study points: Unmutated variant regions are reportedly the target of nearly half of TCRs that are spike-specific. There were repertoire samples only from the period after the peak T cell response. After two AZD1222 doses, spike-specific TCR breadth and depth rose versus day 0.

Sequencing was performed with immunoSEQ multiplex PCR; in TCRdb, only in-frame clones are kept and a portion is missing. The sample lists some 150,000 clones; 75% to 90% were seen once. This TCR was sampled from an adult in good health. Material: peripheral blood, obtained on day 0 of MenACWY control vaccination.

Here the CDR3 DNA reads TGTGCCAGCTCACGGACCGCAGGGGACGAAAAACTGTTTTTT. This encodes CASSRTAGDEKLFF. The gene calls are TRBV18 and TRBJ1-4; weak D call: TRBD1 (6 bases). The CDR3 runs 14 residues. V lost 4 bases to trimming and J lost 8 bases, with 14 bases between them. Germline V gene lookup returns CDR1 KGHSH and CDR2 LQKENI.